Each of the 9 T cell receptor beta chains below was sequenced from the same sample in a study of OX40 agonist ivuxolimab in advanced cancers. The method was immunoSEQ multiplex PCR; TCRdb's version includes in-frame clones alone and lacks a portion of them. The data show around 45,000 clones, with approximately 80% seen just once and about 10% held by the top ten. Sequencing used CD4+ or CD8+ T cells sorted from blood, obtained in a trial of the OX40 agonist ivuxolimab. The receptors come from an adult with an advanced solid tumor such as melanoma, head and neck, liver or kidney cancer.

CDR3 sequence reads: CASSFFGTESNQPQHF. The CDR3 DNA sequence: TGTGCCAGCAGTTTTTTTGGGACAGAGAGCAATCAGCCCCAGCATTTT. The J gene is TRBJ1-5, the V gene TRBV28, with 7 bases matching TRBD1. V lost 3 bases to trimming and J lost 1 base; unmatched junction nucleotides: 6. The CDR3 is 16 amino acids. Germline assignment: CDR1 MDHEN and CDR2 SYDVKM.

The chain employs TRBV25-1 and TRBJ2-5; 7 bases line up with TRBD1. TRBJ2-7 explains the end of the DNA better; the J call may be wrong. Germline CDR1 MGHDK, CDR2 SYGVNS. The length of the CDR3 is 14 residues. CDR3 amino acids: CASSEEQGAYEQYF. CDR3 nucleotide sequence: TGTGCCAGCAGTGAGGAGCAGGGGGCCTACGAGCAGTACTTC.

J is TRBJ1-6 and V is TRBV11-2, with D uncertain. CDR3 length equals 14 residues. With 5 bases removed from V and 12 bases from J, the gap between germline ends came to 17 bases. In germline, CDR1 is SGHAT, CDR2 FQNNGV. CDR3 DNA: TGTGCCAGCAGCGTAATAGATACGGTCGGACCCCTCCACTTT. It is translated as CASSVIDTVGPLHF.

The rearrangement uses TRBV29-1 and TRBJ2-7; 7 positions match TRBD1. The CDR3 consists of 15 residues. Germline V gene lookup returns CDR1 SQVTM and CDR2 ANQGSEA. After removal of 0 bases from V and 2 bases from J, the junction contained 7 bases not matched to a gene. CDR3 region: CSVEERQGKPYEQYF. The CDR3 nucleotides are TGCAGCGTTGAAGAAAGACAGGGCAAACCCTACGAGCAGTACTTC.

The rearrangement links TRBV5-1 to TRBJ1-1; 8 bases are a match to TRBD1. The V gene end was trimmed by 0 bases and the J gene end by 12 bases; junction bases not matched to a gene: 10. Germline CDR1 and CDR2: SGHRS and YFSETQ. CDR3 size: 14 residues. In DNA, the CDR3 is TGCGCCAGCAGCTTGGGCCAGGGGGCGGCTAGGACTTTCTTT. Its translation: CASSLGQGAARTFF.

The CDR3 region is CASLGGAGELFF. The CDR3 DNA reads as TGTGCCAGCCTTGGAGGGGCCGGGGAGCTGTTTTTT. The chain carries TRBV27 and TRBJ2-2; D is perhaps TRBD2 (6 bases). The CDR3 consists of 12 residues. V lost 8 bases and J lost 6, with 10 bases in between. Germline V gene sequence: CDR1 MNHEY, CDR2 SMNVEV (reference sequence).

The chain links TRBV27 to TRBJ2-7; 8 positions agree with TRBD1. V lost 4 bases and J lost 5; bases outside the gene matches: 7. CDR1 and CDR2 from the germline V gene are MNHEY and SMNVEV (reference sequence). The CDR3 spans 14 residues. The CDR3 DNA follows: TGTGCCAGCAGTTGGGGCAGGGGGCGAAACGAGCAGTACTTC. It encodes CASSWGRGRNEQYF.

The V and J genes are TRBV28 and TRBJ2-1; 7 nucleotides line up with TRBD1. CDR3 length: 13 residues. J lost 5 bases, V lost 6 bases, and 4 bases had no gene match. Germline V gives CDR1 MDHEN, CDR2 SYDVKM. CDR3 sequence reads: CASRWGTDNEQFF. CDR3 bases: TGTGCCAGCAGGTGGGGGACAGACAATGAGCAGTTCTTC.

The rearrangement uses TRBV7-2 and TRBJ1-2; 8 nucleotides line up with TRBD1. The CDR3 contains 12 residues. The V gene's germline CDR1 is SGHTA and CDR2 FQGNSA. Losses at the gene ends were 5 bases for V and 8 bases for J; bases not matched to a gene: 4. The CDR3 DNA reads as TGTGCCAGCAGCCCCGACAGGGGCGGCTACACCTTC. It is translated as CASSPDRGGYTF.